A few counts support the clone carrying this TCR beta chain. The antigen remains unidentified. Assay used: immunoSEQ multiplex PCR; TCRdb lists only in-frame clones, some missing. The data hold around 86,000 clones, with more than 65% observed a single time. These data originate in a study of Ad26.COV2.S vaccination and SARS-CoV-2 variants. Study observations and caveats: Substantial breadth was reportedly displayed by spike-specific CD8+ and CD4+ T cell responses after vaccination. Vaccinees displayed broader spike-specific TCR repertoires than placebo recipients. Overall T cell responses may have been underestimated by the analyses of TCR breadth and depth.

The CDR3 length is 17 residues. CDR1 is LGHNA, CDR2 YNFKEQ, per germline. V was clipped by 1 base and J by 5 bases, with 21 bases between them. This sequence originates from a human donor who had recovered from COVID-19. The V gene is TRBV4-2, the J gene TRBJ2-7, with D perhaps matching TRBD1 or TRBD2 (6 bases each). The sequences come from peripheral blood, collected after recovery from COVID-19. CDR3 region: CASSQALGGQSTHEQYF. The DNA of the CDR3 is TGTGCCAGCAGCCAAGCGCTGGGGGGACAATCCACCCACGAGCAGTACTTC.